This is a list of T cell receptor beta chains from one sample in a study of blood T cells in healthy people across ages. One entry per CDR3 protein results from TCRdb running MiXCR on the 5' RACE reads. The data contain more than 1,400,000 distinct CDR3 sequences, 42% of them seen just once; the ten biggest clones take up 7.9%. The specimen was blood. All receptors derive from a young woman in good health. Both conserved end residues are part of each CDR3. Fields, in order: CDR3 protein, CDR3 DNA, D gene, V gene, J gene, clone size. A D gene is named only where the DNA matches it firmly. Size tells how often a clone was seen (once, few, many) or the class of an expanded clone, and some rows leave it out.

CASSPPGDLAVRGQYF	TGTGCCAGCTCACCACCGGGCGATTTGGCGGTCCGGGGGCAGTATTTT	NA	TRBV18	TRBJ2-3	NA
CAIPNDRGNYGYTF	TGTGCCATCCCAAACGACAGGGGGAACTATGGCTACACCTTC	TRBD1	TRBV10-3	TRBJ1-2	many
CASSSSGRGRTDTQYF	TGTGCCAGCAGTTCCAGCGGACGGGGCCGCACAGATACGCAGTATTTT	NA	TRBV28	TRBJ2-3	NA
CASSLEYGGGNDEQFF	TGTGCCAGCAGCTTAGAATATGGGGGGGGAAACGATGAGCAGTTCTTC	TRBD2	TRBV11-2	TRBJ2-1	NA
CASSYSMRQPEAQYF	TGTGCCAGCAGTTACTCGATGCGTCAGCCGGAGGCCCAGTACTTC	NA	TRBV6-5	TRBJ2-7	NA
CASSLLGLAAYEQYF	TGTGCCAGCAGCCTGTTGGGACTAGCCGCCTACGAGCAGTACTTC	TRBD2	TRBV5-6	TRBJ2-7	few
CSAYGGGESYEQYF	TGCAGTGCGTACGGCGGGGGGGAGTCCTACGAGCAGTACTTC	TRBD2	TRBV20-1	TRBJ2-7	NA
CASSLVKNTDTQYF	TGTGCCAGCAGTTTAGTTAAGAACACAGATACGCAGTATTTT	NA	TRBV12-3/TRBV12-4	TRBJ2-3	few
CASSLAGGTETQYF	TGTGCCAGCAGTTTGGCAGGGGGGACGGAGACCCAGTACTTC	NA	TRBV12-3/TRBV12-4	TRBJ2-5	few
CATRSGASSYNEQFF	TGTGCCACCCGTAGCGGGGCTAGCTCCTACAATGAGCAGTTCTTC	TRBD2	TRBV6-1	TRBJ2-1	NA
CSVGDRPTEQFF	TGCAGCGTTGGAGACCGGCCCACTGAGCAGTTCTTC	NA	TRBV29-1	TRBJ2-1	few
CASRYRVQNEQFF	TGTGCCAGCAGATACAGGGTACAAAATGAGCAGTTCTTC	NA	TRBV6-6	TRBJ2-1	few
CASSMTSGDYNEQFF	TGTGCCAGTAGTATGACTAGCGGAGACTACAATGAGCAGTTCTTC	TRBD2	TRBV19	TRBJ2-1	few
CSAWDREETQYF	TGCAGTGCTTGGGACAGAGAAGAGACCCAGTACTTC	TRBD1	TRBV20-1	TRBJ2-5	few
CSARVSTSGVTSSTDTQYF	TGCAGTGCTAGAGTATCAACTAGCGGGGTAACATCTAGCACAGATACGCAGTATTTT	TRBD2	TRBV20-1	TRBJ2-3	few
CASSLSRLGDYEQYF	TGTGCCAGCAGTTTATCGAGACTCGGAGACTACGAGCAGTACTTC	NA	TRBV27	TRBJ2-7	NA
CASSVDISYEQYF	TGTGCCAGCAGCGTGGACATTTCCTACGAGCAGTACTTC	NA	TRBV9	TRBJ2-7	NA
CASSYMSSYGYTF	TGTGCCAGCAGTTATATGTCTTCCTATGGCTACACCTTC	NA	TRBV28	TRBJ1-2	NA
CASTLRTGGPETQYF	TGTGCCAGCACTCTACGGACAGGGGGTCCAGAGACCCAGTACTTC	TRBD1	TRBV6-1	TRBJ2-5	NA
CASSLVAAGDNEQFF	TGTGCCAGCAGCTTAGTAGCGGCCGGAGACAATGAGCAGTTCTTC	NA	TRBV7-7	TRBJ2-1	few
CSVIGRQSNYEQYF	TGCAGCGTTATCGGCAGGCAATCGAACTACGAGCAGTACTTC	NA	TRBV29-1	TRBJ2-7	many
CASSQDMATGNEKLFF	TGTGCCAGCAGCCAAGATATGGCGACAGGGAATGAAAAACTGTTTTTT	TRBD1	TRBV3-1	TRBJ1-4	NA
CAISAPGLLSTGELFF	TGTGCCATCAGTGCCCCGGGACTACTGAGCACCGGGGAGCTGTTTTTT	TRBD2	TRBV10-3	TRBJ2-2	NA
CASGGSSYNSPLHF	TGTGCCAGCGGCGGTAGCTCCTATAATTCACCCCTCCACTTT	NA	TRBV14	TRBJ1-6	NA
CSDGFSGSAPGELFF	TGCAGCGACGGCTTCAGCGGGAGTGCTCCCGGGGAGCTGTTTTTT	TRBD2	TRBV29-1	TRBJ2-2	few
CASSLGSLLGNTIYF	TGTGCCAGCAGTTTGGGCAGCTTGCTTGGAAACACCATATATTTT	NA	TRBV28	TRBJ1-3	NA
CASATSGSRETQYF	TGCGCCAGCGCGACTAGCGGGAGTAGGGAGACCCAGTACTTC	TRBD2	TRBV5-1	TRBJ2-5	few
CSVSIVSLNTEAFF	TGCAGCGTATCAATAGTGTCCCTGAACACTGAAGCTTTCTTT	NA	TRBV29-1	TRBJ1-1	NA
CASSPSPAETQYF	TGTGCCAGCAGCCCGTCTCCGGCCGAGACCCAGTACTTC	NA	TRBV7-9	TRBJ2-5	few
CASSFLPSGNYEQYF	TGTGCAAGCAGTTTTTTGCCTAGCGGGAATTACGAGCAGTACTTC	TRBD2	TRBV28	TRBJ2-7	NA
CSALGPNQPQHF	TGCAGTGCCCTAGGACCCAATCAGCCCCAGCATTTT	NA	TRBV20-1	TRBJ1-5	NA